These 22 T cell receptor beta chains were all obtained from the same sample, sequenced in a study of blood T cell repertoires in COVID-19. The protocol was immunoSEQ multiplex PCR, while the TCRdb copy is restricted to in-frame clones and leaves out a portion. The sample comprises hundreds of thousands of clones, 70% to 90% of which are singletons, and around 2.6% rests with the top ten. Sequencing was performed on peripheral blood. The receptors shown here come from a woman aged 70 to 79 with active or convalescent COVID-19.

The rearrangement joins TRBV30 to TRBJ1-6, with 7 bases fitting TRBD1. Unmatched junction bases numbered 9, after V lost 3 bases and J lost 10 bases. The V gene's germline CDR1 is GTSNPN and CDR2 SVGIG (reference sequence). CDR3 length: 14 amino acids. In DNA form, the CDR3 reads TGTGCCTGGAGCCTAGGAGGGACAGAGTCACCCCTCCACTTT. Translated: CAWSLGGTESPLHF.

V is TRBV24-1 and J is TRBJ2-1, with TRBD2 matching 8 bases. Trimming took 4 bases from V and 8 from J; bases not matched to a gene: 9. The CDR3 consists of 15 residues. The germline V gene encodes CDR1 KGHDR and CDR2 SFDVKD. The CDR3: CATSDPGTSPHEQFF. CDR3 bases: TGTGCCACCAGTGACCCCGGGACTAGTCCACATGAGCAGTTCTTC.

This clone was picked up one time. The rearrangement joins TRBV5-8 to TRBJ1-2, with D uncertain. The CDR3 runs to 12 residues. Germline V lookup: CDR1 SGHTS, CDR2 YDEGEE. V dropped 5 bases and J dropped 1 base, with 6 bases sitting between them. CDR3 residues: CASRQFNYGYTF. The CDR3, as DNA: TGTGCCAGCAGACAGTTTAACTATGGCTACACCTTC.

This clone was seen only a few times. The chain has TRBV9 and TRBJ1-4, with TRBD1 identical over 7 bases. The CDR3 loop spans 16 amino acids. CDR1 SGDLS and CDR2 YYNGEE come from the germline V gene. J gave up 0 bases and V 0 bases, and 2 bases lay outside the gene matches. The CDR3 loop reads CASSVEGTATNEKLFF. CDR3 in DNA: TGTGCCAGCAGCGTAGAGGGGACAGCAACTAATGAAAAACTGTTTTTT.

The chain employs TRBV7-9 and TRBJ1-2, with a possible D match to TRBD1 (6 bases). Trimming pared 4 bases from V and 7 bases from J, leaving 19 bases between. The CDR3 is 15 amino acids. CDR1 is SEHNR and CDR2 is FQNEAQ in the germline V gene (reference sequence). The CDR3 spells CASSSDYAGEGGYTF. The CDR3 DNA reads TGTGCCAGCAGCTCAGATTATGCAGGGGAGGGTGGCTACACCTTC.

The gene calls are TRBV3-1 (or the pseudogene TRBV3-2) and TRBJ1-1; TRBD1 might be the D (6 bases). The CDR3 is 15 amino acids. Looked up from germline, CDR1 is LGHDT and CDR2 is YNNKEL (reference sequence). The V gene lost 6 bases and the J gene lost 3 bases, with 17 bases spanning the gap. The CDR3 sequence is CASRGGGVMDTEAFF. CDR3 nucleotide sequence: TGTGCCAGCAGGGGAGGGGGGGTTATGGACACTGAAGCTTTCTTT.

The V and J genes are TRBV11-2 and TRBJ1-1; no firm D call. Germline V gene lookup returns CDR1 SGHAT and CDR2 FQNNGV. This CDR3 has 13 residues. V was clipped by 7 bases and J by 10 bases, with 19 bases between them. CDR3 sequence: CASTPRVVGVAFF. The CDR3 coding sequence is TGTGCCAGCACCCCCCGGGTTGTTGGAGTAGCTTTCTTT.

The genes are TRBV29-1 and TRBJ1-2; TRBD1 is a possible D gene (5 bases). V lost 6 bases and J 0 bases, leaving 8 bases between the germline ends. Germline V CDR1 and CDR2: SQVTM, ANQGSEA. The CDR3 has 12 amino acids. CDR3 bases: TGCAGCGTGGGGGGGACTAACTATGGCTACACCTTC. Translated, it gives CSVGGTNYGYTF.

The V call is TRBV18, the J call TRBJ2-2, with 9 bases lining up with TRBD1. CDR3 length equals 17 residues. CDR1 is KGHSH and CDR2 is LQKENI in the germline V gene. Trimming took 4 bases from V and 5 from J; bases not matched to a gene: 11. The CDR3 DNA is TGTGCCAGCTCACTACTCGCCGCCGGGACAGGGACCGGGGAGCTGTTTTTT. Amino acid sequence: CASSLLAAGTGTGELFF. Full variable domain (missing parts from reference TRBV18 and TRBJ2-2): NAGVMQNPRHLVRRRGQEARLRCSPMKGHSHVYWYRQLPEEGLKFMVYLQKENIIDESGMPKERFSAEFPKEGPSILRIQQVVRGDSAAYFCASSLLAAGTGTGELFFGEGSRLTVL.

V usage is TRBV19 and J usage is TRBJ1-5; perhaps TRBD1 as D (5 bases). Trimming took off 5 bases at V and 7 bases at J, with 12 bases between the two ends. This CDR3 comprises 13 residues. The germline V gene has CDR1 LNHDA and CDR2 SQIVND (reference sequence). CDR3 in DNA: TGTGCCAGTAGTCCCCAGGGCGGACAGCCCCAGCATTTT. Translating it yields CASSPQGGQPQHF.

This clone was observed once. CDR3 nucleotide sequence: TGTGCCAGCAGAAGGGGTACATCATTCCAGTACTTC. Its protein product is CASRRGTSFQYF. The V call is TRBV12-3 or TRBV12-4, the J call TRBJ2-5; a possible D gene is TRBD1 (5 bases). The CDR3 runs 12 residues. Trimming pared 6 bases from V and 10 bases from J, leaving 15 bases between.

This CDR3 reads CASSHLTGPGNTIYF. Written as DNA, the CDR3 is TGTGCCAGCAGCCACCTAACAGGACCTGGAAACACCATATATTTT. The chain uses TRBV3-1 (or the pseudogene TRBV3-2) and TRBJ1-3; tentatively, D is TRBD1 (5 bases). The CDR3 loop spans 15 amino acids. Trimming pared 3 bases from V and 2 bases from J, leaving 11 bases between. The V gene's germline CDR1 is LGHDT and CDR2 YNNKEL (reference sequence).

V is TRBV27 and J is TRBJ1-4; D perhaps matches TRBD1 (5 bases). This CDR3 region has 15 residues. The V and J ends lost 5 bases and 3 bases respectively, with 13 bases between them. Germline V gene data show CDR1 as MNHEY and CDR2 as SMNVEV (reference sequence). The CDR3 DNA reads TGTGCCAGCAGTAGGCAGGGTGCAGCTAATGAAAAACTGTTTTTT. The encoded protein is CASSRQGAANEKLFF.

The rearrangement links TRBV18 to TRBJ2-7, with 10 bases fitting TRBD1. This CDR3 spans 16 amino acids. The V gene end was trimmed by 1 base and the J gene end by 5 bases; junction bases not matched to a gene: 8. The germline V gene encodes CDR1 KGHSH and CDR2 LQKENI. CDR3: CASSPLPDRGKNEQYF. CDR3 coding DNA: TGTGCCAGCTCACCACTCCCGGACAGGGGGAAAAACGAGCAGTACTTC.

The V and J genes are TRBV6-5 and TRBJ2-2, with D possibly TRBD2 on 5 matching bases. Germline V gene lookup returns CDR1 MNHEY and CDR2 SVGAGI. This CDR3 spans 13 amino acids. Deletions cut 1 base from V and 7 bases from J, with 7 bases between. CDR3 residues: CASSYWTVGELFF. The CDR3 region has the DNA TGTGCCAGCAGTTACTGGACTGTCGGGGAGCTGTTTTTT.

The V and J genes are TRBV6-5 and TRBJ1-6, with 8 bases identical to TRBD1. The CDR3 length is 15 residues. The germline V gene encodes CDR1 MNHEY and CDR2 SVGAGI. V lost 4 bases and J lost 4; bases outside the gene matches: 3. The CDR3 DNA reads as TGTGCCAGCAGTTCCACAGGGGGGTATAATTCACCCCTCCACTTT. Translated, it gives CASSSTGGYNSPLHF.

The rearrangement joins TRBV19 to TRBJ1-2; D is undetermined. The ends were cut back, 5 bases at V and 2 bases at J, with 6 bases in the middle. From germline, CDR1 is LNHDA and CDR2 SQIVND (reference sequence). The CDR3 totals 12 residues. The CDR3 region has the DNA TGTGCCAGTAGTGCGCTCAACTATGGCTACACCTTC. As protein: CASSALNYGYTF.

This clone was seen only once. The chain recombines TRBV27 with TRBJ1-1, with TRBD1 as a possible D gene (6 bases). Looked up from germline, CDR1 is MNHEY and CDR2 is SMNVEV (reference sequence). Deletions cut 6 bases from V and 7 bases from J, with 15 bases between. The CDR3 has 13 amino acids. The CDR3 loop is CASRDTGRDEAFF. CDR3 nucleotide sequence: TGTGCCAGCAGGGATACAGGGAGGGATGAAGCTTTCTTT.

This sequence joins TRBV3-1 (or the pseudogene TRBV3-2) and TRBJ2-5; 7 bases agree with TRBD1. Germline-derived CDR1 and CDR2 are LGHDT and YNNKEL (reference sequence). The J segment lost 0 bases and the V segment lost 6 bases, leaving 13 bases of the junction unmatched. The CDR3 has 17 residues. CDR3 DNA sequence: TGTGCCAGCAGGGGACAGCTAGGGGCTTCGTACCAAGAGACCCAGTACTTC. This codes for CASRGQLGASYQETQYF.

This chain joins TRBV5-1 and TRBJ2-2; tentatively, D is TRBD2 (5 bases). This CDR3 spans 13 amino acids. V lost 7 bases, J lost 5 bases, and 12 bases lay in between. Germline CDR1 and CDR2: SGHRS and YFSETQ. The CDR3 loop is CASSSGDTGELFF. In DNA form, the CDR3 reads TGCGCCAGCTCCTCCGGGGATACCGGGGAGCTGTTTTTT.

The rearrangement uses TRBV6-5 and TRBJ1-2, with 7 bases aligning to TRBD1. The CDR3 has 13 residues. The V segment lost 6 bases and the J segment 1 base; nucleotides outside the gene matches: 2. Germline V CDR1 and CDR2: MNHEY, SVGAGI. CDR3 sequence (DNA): TGTGCCAGCAGACAGGGGAGTAACTATGGCTACACCTTC. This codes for CASRQGSNYGYTF.

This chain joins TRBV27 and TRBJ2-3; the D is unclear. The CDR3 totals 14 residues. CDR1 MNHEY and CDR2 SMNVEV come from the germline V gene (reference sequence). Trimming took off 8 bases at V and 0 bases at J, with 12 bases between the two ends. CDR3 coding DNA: TGTGCCAGCTCTGATCGGAGTAGCACAGATACGCAGTATTTT. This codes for CASSDRSSTDTQYF.